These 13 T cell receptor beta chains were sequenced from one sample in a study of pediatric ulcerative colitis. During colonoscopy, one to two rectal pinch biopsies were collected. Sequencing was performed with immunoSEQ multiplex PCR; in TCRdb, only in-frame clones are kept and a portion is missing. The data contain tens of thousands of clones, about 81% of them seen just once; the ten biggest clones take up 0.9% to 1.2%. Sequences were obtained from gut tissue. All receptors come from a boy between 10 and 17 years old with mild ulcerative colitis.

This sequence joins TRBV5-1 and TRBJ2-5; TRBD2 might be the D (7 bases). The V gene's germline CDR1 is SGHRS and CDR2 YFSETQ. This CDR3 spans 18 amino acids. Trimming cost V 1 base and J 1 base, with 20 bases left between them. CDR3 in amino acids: CASSLFGPGGLFQETQYF. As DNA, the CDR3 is TGCGCCAGCAGCTTGTTCGGGCCCGGGGGGCTATTCCAAGAGACCCAGTACTTC.

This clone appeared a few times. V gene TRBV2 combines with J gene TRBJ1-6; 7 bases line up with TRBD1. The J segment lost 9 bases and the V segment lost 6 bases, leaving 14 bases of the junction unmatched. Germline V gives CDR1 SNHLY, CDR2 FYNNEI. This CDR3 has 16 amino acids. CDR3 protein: CASRRQGWGDGSPLHF. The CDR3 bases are TGTGCCAGCAGACGACAGGGCTGGGGGGATGGTTCACCCCTCCACTTT.

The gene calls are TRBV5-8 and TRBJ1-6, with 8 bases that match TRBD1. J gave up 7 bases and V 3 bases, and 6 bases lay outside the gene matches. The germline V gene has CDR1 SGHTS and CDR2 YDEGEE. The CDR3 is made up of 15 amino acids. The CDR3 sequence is CASSYQGASNSPLHF. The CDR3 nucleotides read TGTGCCAGCAGCTACCAGGGGGCGTCGAATTCACCCCTCCACTTT. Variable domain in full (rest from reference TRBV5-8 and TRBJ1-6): EAGVTQSPTHLIKTRGQQATLRCSPISGHTSVYWYQQALGLGLQFLLWYDEGEERNRGNFPPRFSGRQFPNYSSELNVNALELEDSALYLCASSYQGASNSPLHFGNGTRLTVT.

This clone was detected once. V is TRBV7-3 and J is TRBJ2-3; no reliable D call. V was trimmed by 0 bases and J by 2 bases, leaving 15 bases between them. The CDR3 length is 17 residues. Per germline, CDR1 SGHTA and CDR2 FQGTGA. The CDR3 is CASSLTGLRTDTDTQYF. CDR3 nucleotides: TGTGCCAGCAGCTTAACGGGTCTTAGGACGGACACAGATACGCAGTATTTT.

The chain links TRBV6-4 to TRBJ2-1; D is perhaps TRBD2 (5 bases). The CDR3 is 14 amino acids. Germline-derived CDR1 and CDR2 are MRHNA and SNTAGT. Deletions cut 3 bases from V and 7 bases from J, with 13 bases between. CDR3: CASSERAGRNEQFF. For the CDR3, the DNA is TGTGCCAGCAGTGAGAGGGCGGGTAGGAATGAGCAGTTCTTC.

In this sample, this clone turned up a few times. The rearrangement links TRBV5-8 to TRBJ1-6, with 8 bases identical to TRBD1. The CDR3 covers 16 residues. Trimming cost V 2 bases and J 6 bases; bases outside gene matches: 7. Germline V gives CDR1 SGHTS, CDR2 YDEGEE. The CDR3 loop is CASSFSPGQVNSPLHF. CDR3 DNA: TGTGCCAGCAGCTTTTCACCGGGACAGGTTAATTCACCCCTCCACTTT.

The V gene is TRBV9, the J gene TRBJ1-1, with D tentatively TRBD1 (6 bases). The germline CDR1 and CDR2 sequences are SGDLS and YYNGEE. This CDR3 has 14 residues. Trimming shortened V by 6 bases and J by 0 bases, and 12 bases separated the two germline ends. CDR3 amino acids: CASNDGGLNTEAFF. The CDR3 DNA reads TGTGCCAGCAATGATGGGGGCCTGAACACTGAAGCTTTCTTT.

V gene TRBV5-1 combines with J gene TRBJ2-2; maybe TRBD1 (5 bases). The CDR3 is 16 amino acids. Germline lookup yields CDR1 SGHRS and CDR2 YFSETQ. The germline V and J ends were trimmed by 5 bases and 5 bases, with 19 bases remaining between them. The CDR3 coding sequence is TGCGCCAGCAGGTCCGACAGCCTAGATTGGACCGGGGAGCTGTTTTTT. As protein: CASRSDSLDWTGELFF.

Here the CDR3 reads CASSLEVWYEQYF. The CDR3 region has the DNA TGTGCCAGCAGCTTAGAGGTGTGGTACGAGCAGTACTTC. The V call is TRBV7-2, the J call TRBJ2-7, with D uncertain. This CDR3 contains 13 residues. V was trimmed by 1 base and J by 4 bases, leaving 8 bases between them. CDR1 SGHTA and CDR2 FQGNSA come from the germline V gene. Combining the CDR3 with reference TRBV7-2 and TRBJ2-7 gives the whole variable domain GAGVSQSPSNKVTEKGKDVELRCDPISGHTALYWYRQSLGQGLEFLIYFQGNSAPDKSGLPSDRFSAERTGGSVSTLTIQRTQQEDSAVYLCASSLEVWYEQYFGPGTRLTVT.

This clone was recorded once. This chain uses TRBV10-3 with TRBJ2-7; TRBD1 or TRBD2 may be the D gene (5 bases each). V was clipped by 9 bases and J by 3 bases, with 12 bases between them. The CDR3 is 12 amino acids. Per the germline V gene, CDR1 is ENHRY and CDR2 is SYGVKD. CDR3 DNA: TGTGCCATTTTGGGACGGGACTACGAGCAGTACTTC. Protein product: CAILGRDYEQYF.

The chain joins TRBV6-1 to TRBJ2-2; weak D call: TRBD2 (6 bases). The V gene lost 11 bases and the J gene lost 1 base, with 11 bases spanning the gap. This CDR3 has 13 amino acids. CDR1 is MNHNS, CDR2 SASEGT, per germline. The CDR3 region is CAVRRGNTGELFF. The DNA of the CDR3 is TGTGCCGTCAGGCGGGGGAACACCGGGGAGCTGTTTTTT.

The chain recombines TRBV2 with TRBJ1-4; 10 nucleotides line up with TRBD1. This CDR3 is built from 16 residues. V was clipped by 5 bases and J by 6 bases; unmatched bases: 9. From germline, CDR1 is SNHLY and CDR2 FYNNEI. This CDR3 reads CASSPTPGQGYEKLFF. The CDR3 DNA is TGTGCCAGCAGTCCGACGCCGGGACAGGGGTATGAAAAACTGTTTTTT.

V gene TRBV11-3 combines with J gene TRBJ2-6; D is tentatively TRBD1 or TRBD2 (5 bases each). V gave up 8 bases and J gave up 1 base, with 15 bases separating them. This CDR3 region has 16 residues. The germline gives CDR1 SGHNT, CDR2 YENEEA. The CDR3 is CASFGTGPSGANVLTF. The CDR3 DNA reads TGTGCCAGCTTCGGGACCGGCCCTTCTGGGGCCAACGTCCTGACTTTC.